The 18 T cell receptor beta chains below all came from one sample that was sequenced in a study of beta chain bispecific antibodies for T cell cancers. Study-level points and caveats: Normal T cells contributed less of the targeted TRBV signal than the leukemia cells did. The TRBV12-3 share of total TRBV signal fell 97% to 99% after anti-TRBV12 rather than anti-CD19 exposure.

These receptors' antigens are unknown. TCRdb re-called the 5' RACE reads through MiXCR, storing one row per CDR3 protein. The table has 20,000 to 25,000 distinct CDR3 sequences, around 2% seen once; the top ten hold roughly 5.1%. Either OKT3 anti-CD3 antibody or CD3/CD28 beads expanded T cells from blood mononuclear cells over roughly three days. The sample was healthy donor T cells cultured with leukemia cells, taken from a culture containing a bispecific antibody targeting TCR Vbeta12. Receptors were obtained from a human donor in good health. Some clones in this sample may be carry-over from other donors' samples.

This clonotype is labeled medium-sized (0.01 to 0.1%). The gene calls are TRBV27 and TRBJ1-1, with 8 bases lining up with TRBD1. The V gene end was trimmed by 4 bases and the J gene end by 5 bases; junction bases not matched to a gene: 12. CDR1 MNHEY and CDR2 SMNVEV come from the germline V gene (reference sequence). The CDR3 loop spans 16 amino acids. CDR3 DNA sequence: TGTGCCAGCAGTTCTTACAGGGGGGTAGAGGAGACTGAAGCTTTCTTT. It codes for CASSSYRGVEETEAFF.

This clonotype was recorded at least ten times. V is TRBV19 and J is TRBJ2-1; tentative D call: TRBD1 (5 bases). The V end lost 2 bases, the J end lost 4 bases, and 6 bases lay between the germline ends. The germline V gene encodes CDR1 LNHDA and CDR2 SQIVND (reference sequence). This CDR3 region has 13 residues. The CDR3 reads CASSIRGYNEQFF. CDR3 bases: TGTGCCAGTAGTATAAGGGGATACAATGAGCAGTTCTTC.

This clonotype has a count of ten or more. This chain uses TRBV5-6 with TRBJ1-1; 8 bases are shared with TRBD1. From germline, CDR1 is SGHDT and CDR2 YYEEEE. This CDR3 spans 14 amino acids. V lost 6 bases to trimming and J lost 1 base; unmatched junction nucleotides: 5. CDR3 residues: CASIIGTGNTEAFF. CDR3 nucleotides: TGTGCCAGCATCATCGGGACAGGGAACACTGAAGCTTTCTTT.

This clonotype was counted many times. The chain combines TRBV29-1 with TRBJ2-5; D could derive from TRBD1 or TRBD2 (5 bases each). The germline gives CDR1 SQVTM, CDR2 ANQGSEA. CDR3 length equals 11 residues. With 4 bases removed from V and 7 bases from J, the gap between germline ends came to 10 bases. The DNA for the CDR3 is TGCAGCGTTGTCGAGGGGTCGACCCAGTACTTC. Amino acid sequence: CSVVEGSTQYF.

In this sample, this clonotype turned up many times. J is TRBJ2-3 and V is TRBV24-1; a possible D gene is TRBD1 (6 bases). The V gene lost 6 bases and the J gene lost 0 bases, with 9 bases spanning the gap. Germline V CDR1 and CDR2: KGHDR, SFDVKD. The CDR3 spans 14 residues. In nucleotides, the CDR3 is TGTGCCACCAGTCCGGGACATAGCACAGATACGCAGTATTTT. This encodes CATSPGHSTDTQYF.

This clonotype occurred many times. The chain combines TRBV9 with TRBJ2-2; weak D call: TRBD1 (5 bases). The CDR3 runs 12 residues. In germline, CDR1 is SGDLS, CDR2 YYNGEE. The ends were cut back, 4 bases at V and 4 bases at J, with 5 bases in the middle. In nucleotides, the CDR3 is TGTGCCAGCAGCAGGGGCACCGGGGAGCTGTTTTTT. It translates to CASSRGTGELFF.

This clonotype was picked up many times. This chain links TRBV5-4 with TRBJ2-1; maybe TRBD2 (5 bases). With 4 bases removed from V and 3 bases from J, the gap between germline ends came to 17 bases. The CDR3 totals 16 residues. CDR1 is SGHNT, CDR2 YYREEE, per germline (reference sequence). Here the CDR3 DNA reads TGTGCCAGCAGCAACGAGGGCCCCGCGGGCTACAATGAGCAGTTCTTC. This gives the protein CASSNEGPAGYNEQFF.

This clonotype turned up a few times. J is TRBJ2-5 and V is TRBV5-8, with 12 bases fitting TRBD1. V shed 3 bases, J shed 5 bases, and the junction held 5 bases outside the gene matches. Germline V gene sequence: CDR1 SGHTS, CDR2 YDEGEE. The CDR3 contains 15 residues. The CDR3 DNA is TGTGCCAGCAGCTCAGGGACAGGGGGCCTGGAGACCCAGTACTTC. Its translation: CASSSGTGGLETQYF.

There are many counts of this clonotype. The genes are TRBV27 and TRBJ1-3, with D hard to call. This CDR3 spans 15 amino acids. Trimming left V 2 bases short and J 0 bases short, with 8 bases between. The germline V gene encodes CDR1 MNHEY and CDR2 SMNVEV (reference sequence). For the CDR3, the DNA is TGTGCCAGCAGTTTAACGGTGCCCTCTGGAAACACCATATATTTT. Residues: CASSLTVPSGNTIYF.

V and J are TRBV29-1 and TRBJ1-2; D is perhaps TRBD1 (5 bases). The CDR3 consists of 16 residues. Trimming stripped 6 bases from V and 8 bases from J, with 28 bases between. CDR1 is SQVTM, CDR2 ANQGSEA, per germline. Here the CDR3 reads CSVSKAGTGYPGGYTF. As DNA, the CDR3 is TGCAGCGTCTCAAAGGCCGGGACGGGGTACCCTGGAGGCTACACCTTC.

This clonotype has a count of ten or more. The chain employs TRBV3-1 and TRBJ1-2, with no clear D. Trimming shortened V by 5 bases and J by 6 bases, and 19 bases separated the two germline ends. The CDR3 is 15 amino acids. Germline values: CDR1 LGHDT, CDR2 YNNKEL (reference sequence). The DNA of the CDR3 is TGTGCCAGCAGCTTATATCCCCGCGTTGGGCATGGCTACACCTTC. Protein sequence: CASSLYPRVGHGYTF. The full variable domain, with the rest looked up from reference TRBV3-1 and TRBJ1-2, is DTAVSQTPKYLVTQMGNDKSIKCEQNLGHDTMYWYKQDSKKFLKIMFSYNNKELIINETVPNRFSPKSPDKAHLNLHINSLELGDSAVYFCASSLYPRVGHGYTFGSGTRLTVV.

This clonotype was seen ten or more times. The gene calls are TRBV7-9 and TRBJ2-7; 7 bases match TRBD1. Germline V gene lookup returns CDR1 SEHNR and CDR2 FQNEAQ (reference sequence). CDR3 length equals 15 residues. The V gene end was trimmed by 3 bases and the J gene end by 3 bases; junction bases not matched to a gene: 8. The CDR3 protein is CASSLAGTEYYEQYF. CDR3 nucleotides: TGTGCCAGCAGCTTGGCTGGGACAGAATACTACGAGCAGTACTTC.

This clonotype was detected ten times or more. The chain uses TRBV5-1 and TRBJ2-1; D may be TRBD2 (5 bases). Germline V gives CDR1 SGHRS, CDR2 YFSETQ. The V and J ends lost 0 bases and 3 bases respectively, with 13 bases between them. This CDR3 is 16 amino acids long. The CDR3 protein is CASSLDPGSGYNEQFF. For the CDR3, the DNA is TGCGCCAGCAGCTTGGATCCGGGAAGTGGCTACAATGAGCAGTTCTTC.

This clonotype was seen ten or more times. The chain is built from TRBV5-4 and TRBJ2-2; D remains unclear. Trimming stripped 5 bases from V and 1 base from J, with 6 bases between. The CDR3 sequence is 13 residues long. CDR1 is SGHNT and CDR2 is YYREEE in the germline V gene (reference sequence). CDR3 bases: TGTGCCAGCAGTAATGGGAACACCGGGGAGCTGTTTTTT. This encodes CASSNGNTGELFF.

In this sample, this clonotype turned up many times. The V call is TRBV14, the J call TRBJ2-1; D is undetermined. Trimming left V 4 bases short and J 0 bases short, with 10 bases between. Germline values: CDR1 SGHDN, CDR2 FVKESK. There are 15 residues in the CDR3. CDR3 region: CASSPVYGSYNEQFF. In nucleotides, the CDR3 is TGTGCCAGCAGCCCAGTTTACGGCTCCTACAATGAGCAGTTCTTC.

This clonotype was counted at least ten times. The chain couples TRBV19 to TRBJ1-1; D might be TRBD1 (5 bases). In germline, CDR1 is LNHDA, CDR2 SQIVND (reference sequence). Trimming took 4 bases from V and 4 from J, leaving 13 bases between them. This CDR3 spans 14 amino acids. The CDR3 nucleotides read TGTGCCAGTAGTAGAGAAGGGGTGGGCACTGAAGCTTTCTTT. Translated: CASSREGVGTEAFF.

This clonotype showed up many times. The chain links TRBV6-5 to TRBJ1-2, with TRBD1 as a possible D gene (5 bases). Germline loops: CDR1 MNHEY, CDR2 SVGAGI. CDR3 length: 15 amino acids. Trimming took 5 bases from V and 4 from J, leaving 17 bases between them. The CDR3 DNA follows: TGTGCCAGCAGTCAAATGGGCGACAGATCCTATGGCTACACCTTC. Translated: CASSQMGDRSYGYTF.

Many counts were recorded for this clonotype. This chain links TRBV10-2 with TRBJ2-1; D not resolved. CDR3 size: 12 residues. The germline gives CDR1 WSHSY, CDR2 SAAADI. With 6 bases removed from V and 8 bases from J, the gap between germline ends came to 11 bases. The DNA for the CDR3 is TGCGCCAGCAGCGACCTTTGGGATGAGCAGTTCTTC. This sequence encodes CASSDLWDEQFF.